What follows are 23 T cell receptor beta chains derived from one specimen sequenced in a study of human T cells and chemical hapten exposure. TCRdb independently ran MiXCR on the 5' RACE reads; one entry per CDR3 protein. The data contain approximately 150,000 distinct CDR3 sequences, 4.1% of them singletons. The authors extracted total RNA from unfractionated whole blood. These receptor sequences come from a female donor in good health.

This clonotype was found a few times. This may stem from a read error, because a much larger clone lies one nucleotide away. The DNA of the CDR3 is TGCAGCGTTGTTGGGCGACAAGAGACCCAGTACTTC. This codes for CSVVGRQETQYF. The chain carries TRBV29-1 and TRBJ2-5; D is undetermined. This CDR3 comprises 12 residues. Deletions cut 4 bases from V and 2 bases from J, with 8 bases between. Germline CDR1 and CDR2: SQVTM and ANQGSEA.

Note on this clonotype: The CDR3 does not close with the conserved phenylalanine or tryptophan, likely indicating a read error. V is TRBV5-1 and J is TRBJ2-1, with a weak D call TRBD2 (5 bases). CDR3 length: 17 residues. CDR1 is SGHRS, CDR2 YFSETQ, per germline. V was shortened by 0 bases and J by 7 bases, with 20 bases between the two germline ends. The CDR3 coding sequence is TGCGCCAGCAGCTTGGTACGAGACCTGAGGGCGAGGAATGAGCAGTTCTTG. Translation: CASSLVRDLRARNEQFL.

This clonotype was found many times. V and J are TRBV7-9 and TRBJ2-7, with D possibly TRBD1 on 6 matching bases. CDR1 is SEHNR and CDR2 is FQNEAQ in the germline V gene (reference sequence). This CDR3 comprises 13 residues. V lost 5 bases and J lost 0, with 8 bases in between. The CDR3 region has the DNA TGTGCCAGCAGCACAGGGAGCTCCTACGAGCAGTACTTC. It codes for CASSTGSSYEQYF.

This clonotype has more than one count but fewer than ten. J is TRBJ2-3 and V is TRBV10-3; D is tentatively TRBD1 or TRBD2 (5 bases each). Germline lookup yields CDR1 ENHRY and CDR2 SYGVKD. CDR3 size: 20 residues. V shed 2 bases and J shed 0 bases, with 24 bases lying between them. CDR3 in amino acids: CAISEVLFRRGLTSTDTQYF. DNA of the CDR3: TGTGCCATCAGTGAGGTGCTCTTTCGTCGGGGCTTGACTAGCACAGATACGCAGTATTTT.

J is TRBJ1-5 and V is TRBV7-8, with D unclear. There are 14 residues in the CDR3. V dropped 3 bases and J dropped 7 bases, with 13 bases sitting between them. Germline V lookup: CDR1 SGHVS, CDR2 FQNEAQ. This CDR3 reads CASSFRDCKQPQHF. The CDR3 region has the DNA TGTGCCAGCAGCTTTCGGGATTGTAAACAGCCCCAGCATTTT. Supplemented by reference TRBV7-8 and TRBJ1-5, the full variable domain reads GAGVSQSPRYKVAKRGQDVALRCDPISGHVSLFWYQQALGQGPEFLTYFQNEAQLDKSGLPSDRFFAERPEGSVSTLKIQRTQQEDSAVYLCASSFRDCKQPQHFGDGTRLSIL.

The V and J genes are TRBV12-3 or TRBV12-4 and TRBJ1-2; D is perhaps TRBD1 (6 bases). The V gene lost 6 bases and the J gene lost 0 bases, with 14 bases spanning the gap. The CDR3 has 15 amino acids. The CDR3 bases are TGTGCCAGCAGCCCTTGGACAGCTGCTAACTATGGCTACACCTTC. This gives the protein CASSPWTAANYGYTF.

This clonotype was recorded many times. The CDR3 sequence is CASRTTGVSYEQYF. CDR3 in DNA: TGTGCCAGCAGAACGACAGGGGTTTCCTACGAGCAGTACTTC. The chain is built from TRBV6-5 and TRBJ2-7; 8 bases fit TRBD1. After removal of 6 bases from V and 1 base from J, the junction contained 5 bases not matched to a gene. This CDR3 is 14 amino acids long. The V gene's germline CDR1 is MNHEY and CDR2 SVGAGI.

In regard to this clonotype: One base away lies a much larger clone, so this may be a sequencing read error. The rearrangement uses TRBV9 and TRBJ1-1, with D perhaps matching TRBD1 (6 bases). The CDR3 loop spans 15 amino acids. V lost 4 bases and J lost 1, with 14 bases in between. The germline V gene encodes CDR1 SGDLS and CDR2 YYNGEE. The CDR3 DNA reads TGTGCCAGCAGCCCCGGACAGTTCTGGAACACTGAAGCTTTCTTT. Translated, it gives CASSPGQFWNTEAFF.

This clonotype was counted many times. The chain employs TRBV6-6 and TRBJ1-2; 7 positions agree with TRBD1. Trimming removed 4 bases from V and 4 bases from J; junction bases left unmatched: 3. CDR3 size: 13 residues. The germline CDR1 and CDR2 sequences are MNHNY and SVGAGI (reference sequence). The DNA for the CDR3 is TGTGCCAGCAGTTCTCAGGGGGGCTATGGCTACACCTTC. Translation: CASSSQGGYGYTF.

This clonotype was detected many times. DNA of the CDR3: TGTGCCAGCAGCCACGGGAATCGGTATTCAGATACGCAGTATTTT. Protein: CASSHGNRYSDTQYF. V gene TRBV7-6 combines with J gene TRBJ2-3, with TRBD2 as a possible D gene (5 bases). This CDR3 is built from 15 residues. Germline V gene lookup returns CDR1 SGHVS and CDR2 FNYEAQ. Trimming took 5 bases from V and 4 from J, leaving 16 bases between them.

There are a few counts of this clonotype. A junction boundary mismatches the germline segment, possibly from a read error. V is TRBV7-7 and J is TRBJ2-7; TRBD2 might be the D (5 bases). The CDR3 spans 14 residues. CDR1 and CDR2 from the germline V gene are SSHAT and FNYEAQ (reference sequence). The CDR3 protein is CASSLAPQAGPQYF. Here the CDR3 DNA reads TGTGCTAGCAGCTTAGCGCCCCAGGCAGGCCCCCAGTACTTC.

This clonotype was picked up many times. J is TRBJ1-4 and V is TRBV19; unclear D gene. With 5 bases removed from V and 0 bases from J, the gap between germline ends came to 10 bases. CDR3 length: 15 residues. CDR1 and CDR2 from the germline V gene are LNHDA and SQIVND (reference sequence). CDR3 residues: CASSVGLATNEKLFF. The CDR3 coding sequence is TGTGCCAGTAGTGTCGGACTTGCAACTAATGAAAAACTGTTTTTT.

The table lists this clonotype with many counts. V usage is TRBV6-1 and J usage is TRBJ2-1; D might be TRBD1 or TRBD2, each matching 7 bases. The CDR3 spans 16 residues. In germline, CDR1 is MNHNS, CDR2 SASEGT. V was shortened by 6 bases and J by 4 bases, with 19 bases between the two germline ends. The CDR3 nucleotides are TGTGCCAGCAGAGGGGGGAGGGGGCGAAGGTACAATGAGCAGTTCTTC. Translation: CASRGGRGRRYNEQFF.

This clonotype was recorded many times. The chain couples TRBV18 to TRBJ2-3; no definite D call. Deletions cut 3 bases from V and 6 bases from J, with 10 bases between. From germline, CDR1 is KGHSH and CDR2 LQKENI. This CDR3 is built from 13 residues. The CDR3 DNA reads as TGTGCCAGCTCACCGCTGCCTATGGATACGCAGTATTTT. It encodes CASSPLPMDTQYF.

This clonotype was seen only a few times. The rearrangement joins TRBV27 to TRBJ2-7; D remains ambiguous. V was shortened by 4 bases and J by 0 bases, with 16 bases between the two germline ends. The CDR3 consists of 16 residues. The germline V gene encodes CDR1 MNHEY and CDR2 SMNVEV (reference sequence). Here the CDR3 reads CASSSPHRSLSYEQYF. The CDR3 coding sequence is TGTGCCAGCAGTTCACCCCACAGATCGCTCTCCTACGAGCAGTACTTC.

Ten or more counts support this clonotype. V usage is TRBV14 and J usage is TRBJ2-7; 8 bases agree with TRBD1. The CDR3 covers 13 residues. The V gene's germline CDR1 is SGHDN and CDR2 FVKESK. V was pared by 4 bases and J by 5 bases, with 4 bases of the junction left unmatched. The DNA for the CDR3 is TGTGCCAGCAGCCTGACAGGGGTAGACGAGCAGTACTTC. Amino acid sequence: CASSLTGVDEQYF.

This clonotype was counted ten times or more. This chain uses TRBV7-9 with TRBJ2-4; possible D gene TRBD2, 7 bases. The CDR3 has 14 amino acids. Germline CDR1 reads SEHNR; CDR2 reads FQNEAQ (reference sequence). V was cut by 3 bases and J by 5 bases, with 11 bases left in between. CDR3 loop: CASSLGGRENIQYF. In nucleotides, the CDR3 is TGTGCCAGCAGCTTGGGGGGGCGCGAAAACATTCAGTACTTC. The full variable domain, its missing parts supplied by reference TRBV7-9 and TRBJ2-4, is DTGVSQNPRHKITKRGQNVTFRCDPISEHNRLYWYRQTLGQGPEFLTYFQNEAQLEKSRLLSDRFSAERPKGSFSTLEIQRTEQGDSAMYLCASSLGGRENIQYFGAGTRLSVL.

This clonotype was seen many times. The J gene is TRBJ2-5, the V gene TRBV3-1; a weak D match, TRBD2 (5 bases). CDR1 is LGHDT, CDR2 YNNKEL, per germline (reference sequence). The V end was cut by 5 bases, the J end by 5 bases, with 15 bases between. The CDR3 has 14 residues. This chain's CDR3 is CASSSKRSGETQYF. DNA for the CDR3: TGTGCCAGCAGCTCCAAGCGGTCCGGGGAGACCCAGTACTTC.

This clonotype occurred many times. The chain couples TRBV18 to TRBJ2-7; D is unresolved. CDR3 length: 12 residues. V lost 3 bases, J lost 7 bases, and 10 bases lay in between. The germline CDR1 and CDR2 sequences are KGHSH and LQKENI. For the CDR3, the DNA is TGTGCCAGCTCACCGTACGGAGCGGAGCAGTACTTC. This codes for CASSPYGAEQYF.

This clonotype was picked up a small number of times. CDR3 in DNA: TGTGCCACCAGTGATTTGCAACGTATTTACACCTTC. Amino acids: CATSDLQRIYTF. The rearrangement uses TRBV24-1 and TRBJ1-2; D remains unclear. Germline lookup yields CDR1 KGHDR and CDR2 SFDVKD. Trimming stripped 0 bases from V and 11 bases from J, with 9 bases between. CDR3 length equals 12 residues.

This clonotype was picked up many times. The chain carries TRBV5-5 and TRBJ2-7; D not resolved. CDR1 SGHKS and CDR2 YYEKEE come from the germline V gene (reference sequence). There are 14 residues in the CDR3. The V gene lost 1 base and the J gene lost 5 bases, with 13 bases spanning the gap. The CDR3 coding sequence is TGTGCCAGCAGCTTGTCCGTCCACCACAACGAGCAGTACTTC. This sequence encodes CASSLSVHHNEQYF. Supplemented by reference TRBV5-5 and TRBJ2-7, the full variable domain reads DAGVTQSPTHLIKTRGQQVTLRCSPISGHKSVSWYQQVLGQGPQFIFQYYEKEERGRGNFPDRFSARQFPNYSSELNVNALLLGDSALYLCASSLSVHHNEQYFGPGTRLTVT.

Details on this clonotype: Being one base from a much bigger clone, this may be a read error. This chain uses TRBV20-1 with TRBJ1-5, with a possible D match to TRBD1 (6 bases). The CDR3 loop spans 13 amino acids. Germline lookup yields CDR1 DFQATT and CDR2 SNEGSKA (reference sequence). Trimming left V 6 bases short and J 6 bases short, with 15 bases between. CDR3 nucleotides: TGCAGTGCGGAACAGGGAGGTGGTCAGCCCCAGCATTTT. Protein sequence: CSAEQGGGQPQHF.

Many counts were recorded for this clonotype. This rearrangement joins TRBV5-1 to TRBJ1-1, with D possibly matching TRBD1 (5 bases). Germline CDR1 is SGHRS and CDR2 is YFSETQ. The CDR3 has 14 amino acids. V was pared by 0 bases and J by 3 bases, with 9 bases between. The CDR3 sequence is CASSLEWGYTEAFF. The CDR3 DNA sequence: TGCGCCAGCAGCTTGGAGTGGGGGTACACTGAAGCTTTCTTT.